Following are 25 T cell receptor beta chains from one sample sequenced in a study of cytomegalovirus exposure and HLA in healthy donors. PCR involved 60 Vbeta and 13 Jbeta primers. Generated by immunoSEQ multiplex PCR, the TCRdb table keeps only in-frame clones and is missing some. This listing includes about 130,000 clones. Sequencing input: PBMCs. These receptors all stem from a man aged 18 to 29 in good health and CMV-seronegative.

The rearrangement uses TRBV5-5 and TRBJ2-7, with unresolved D. The CDR3 is 12 residues long. The germline V gene encodes CDR1 SGHKS and CDR2 YYEKEE (reference sequence). V gave up 2 bases and J gave up 4 bases, with 7 bases separating them. CDR3 sequence (DNA): TGTGCCAGCAGCTTAAGAGGTTACGAGCAGTACTTC. Translated: CASSLRGYEQYF.

The chain has TRBV7-2 and TRBJ1-5, with 9 positions matching TRBD1. With 3 bases clipped from V and 5 bases from J, the junction kept 5 bases outside the gene matches. The CDR3 length is 15 residues. Germline CDR1 and CDR2: SGHTA and FQGNSA. CDR3 in DNA: TGTGCCAGCAGCTTTTACAGGGGGCGCGATCAGCCCCAGCATTTT. This translates into CASSFYRGRDQPQHF.

V and J are TRBV4-1 and TRBJ2-7; 9 bases align to TRBD2. Germline CDR1 reads MGHRA; CDR2 reads YSYEKL. V lost 2 bases to trimming and J lost 2 bases; unmatched junction nucleotides: 4. The CDR3 runs 15 residues. CDR3 in DNA: TGCGCCAGCAGCCAATTTGAGCGGGGGGCCTACGAGCAGTACTTC. Its protein product is CASSQFERGAYEQYF.

This chain connects TRBV7-9 to TRBJ2-1; 8 nucleotides line up with TRBD2. CDR3 length: 15 amino acids. V shed 1 base and J 7 bases; nucleotides not matched to a gene: 6. The germline V gene encodes CDR1 SEHNR and CDR2 FQNEAQ (reference sequence). The CDR3 loop is CASSLVAGWRNEQFF. In nucleotides, the CDR3 is TGTGCCAGCAGCTTAGTAGCGGGATGGCGGAATGAGCAGTTCTTC.

The V call is TRBV7-8, the J call TRBJ2-2; D is possibly TRBD2 (5 bases). V gave up 5 bases and J gave up 0 bases, with 22 bases separating them. The CDR3 totals 19 residues. The germline V gene has CDR1 SGHVS and CDR2 FQNEAQ. CDR3 sequence reads: CASSPHGLALKSNTGELFF. CDR3 DNA sequence: TGTGCCAGCAGCCCTCACGGACTCGCTTTGAAATCGAACACCGGGGAGCTGTTTTTT.

V and J are TRBV27 and TRBJ2-3; TRBD1 matches at 7 bases. The germline V gene has CDR1 MNHEY and CDR2 SMNVEV (reference sequence). V gave up 1 base and J gave up 2 bases; unmatched junction bases: 3. The CDR3 extends over 15 amino acids. As DNA, the CDR3 is TGTGCCAGCAGTTTATTACAGGGGAACACAGATACGCAGTATTTT. Translation gives CASSLLQGNTDTQYF.

With respect to this clone: No conserved phenylalanine or tryptophan ends this CDR3, so it is likely a read error. The chain joins TRBV13 to TRBJ1-5; D uncertain. The CDR3 loop spans 14 amino acids. V lost 0 bases and J 1 base, leaving 4 bases between the germline ends. Germline loops: CDR1 PRHDT, CDR2 FYEKMQ (reference sequence). The CDR3 DNA reads as TGTGCCAGCAGCTTAGGGGGGAGCAATCAGCCCCAGCATTCT. This translates into CASSLGGSNQPQHS.

V usage is TRBV7-3 and J usage is TRBJ2-1, with a weak D call TRBD2 (5 bases). This CDR3 has 16 amino acids. The V end was cut by 2 bases, the J end by 2 bases, with 13 bases between. The germline gives CDR1 SGHTA, CDR2 FQGTGA. CDR3 DNA sequence: TGTGCCAGCAGCTTATCTCCCGGGAACACCTACAATGAGCAGTTCTTC. As protein: CASSLSPGNTYNEQFF.

The chain recombines TRBV9 with TRBJ2-5, with TRBD2 identical over 7 bases. The V gene end was trimmed by 3 bases and the J gene end by 1 base; junction bases not matched to a gene: 3. Looked up from germline, CDR1 is SGDLS and CDR2 is YYNGEE. The CDR3 has 14 residues. DNA of the CDR3: TGTGCCAGCAGCGCAAGCGGGGCCCAAGAGACCCAGTACTTC. Protein product: CASSASGAQETQYF. Supplemented by reference TRBV9 and TRBJ2-5, the full variable domain reads DSGVTQTPKHLITATGQRVTLRCSPRSGDLSVYWYQQSLDQGLQFLIQYYNGEERAKGNILERFSAQQFPDLHSELNLSSLELGDSALYFCASSASGAQETQYFGPGTRLLVL.

The CDR3 protein is CASSRREDTQYF. CDR3 in DNA: TGTGCCAGCAGCCGGAGGGAAGATACGCAGTATTTT. The V gene is TRBV5-4, the J gene TRBJ2-3, with D perhaps TRBD2 (6 bases). Trimming stripped 4 bases from V and 5 bases from J, with 8 bases between. Germline CDR1 and CDR2: SGHNT and YYREEE (reference sequence). The CDR3 spans 12 residues.

The chain is built from TRBV5-1 and TRBJ2-5; 9 bases are shared with TRBD2. This CDR3 region has 14 residues. Per germline, CDR1 SGHRS and CDR2 YFSETQ. V shed 4 bases, J shed 1 base, and the junction held 2 bases outside the gene matches. This chain's CDR3 is CASSTTSGQETQYF. The DNA of the CDR3 is TGCGCCAGCAGCACGACTAGCGGCCAAGAGACCCAGTACTTC.

The chain has TRBV6-6 and TRBJ1-5; 7 nucleotides align to TRBD1. J gave up 8 bases and V 2 bases, and 6 bases lay outside the gene matches. Germline V gene sequence: CDR1 MNHNY, CDR2 SVGAGI (reference sequence). This CDR3 comprises 14 residues. The CDR3 bases are TGTGCCAGCAGTTACCGACAGGGTGGTGAGCCCCAGCATTTT. It specifies CASSYRQGGEPQHF.

The chain employs TRBV19 and TRBJ2-1; TRBD2 might be the D (6 bases). The length of the CDR3 is 17 residues. The germline CDR1 and CDR2 sequences are LNHDA and SQIVND (reference sequence). V gave up 3 bases and J gave up 3 bases, with 18 bases separating them. The CDR3: CASSMFGLATIYNEQFF. The CDR3 DNA reads as TGTGCCAGTAGTATGTTTGGGCTAGCGACGATCTACAATGAGCAGTTCTTC.

The J gene is TRBJ1-2, the V gene TRBV19, with 8 bases that match TRBD1. V lost 6 bases, J lost 6 bases, and 12 bases stayed unmatched. This CDR3 region has 15 residues. CDR1 is LNHDA and CDR2 is SQIVND in the germline V gene (reference sequence). In DNA form, the CDR3 reads TGTGCCAGTAGAGACTTAGCAGGGGGCATCGATGGCTACACCTTC. This sequence encodes CASRDLAGGIDGYTF.

The chain employs TRBV6-5 and TRBJ2-4; TRBD2 matches 7 bases. The junction had 0 bases not matched to a gene; V was cut back by 2 bases and J by 5 bases. There are 13 residues in the CDR3. CDR1 MNHEY and CDR2 SVGAGI come from the germline V gene. The CDR3 DNA is TGTGCCAGCAGTTACGCGGGGGAAAACATTCAGTACTTC. This codes for CASSYAGENIQYF.

The chain is built from TRBV10-2 and TRBJ1-2; maybe TRBD1 (5 bases). The germline V gene has CDR1 WSHSY and CDR2 SAAADI. There are 11 residues in the CDR3. V lost 7 bases, J lost 4 bases, and 7 bases lay in between. CDR3 loop: CASTDTYGYTF. CDR3 coding DNA: TGCGCCAGCACGGACACCTATGGCTACACCTTC.

The genes are TRBV6-5 and TRBJ2-7, with a weak D call TRBD1 (5 bases). Trimming pared 6 bases from V and 0 bases from J, leaving 12 bases between. CDR3 length equals 14 residues. Germline CDR1 MNHEY, CDR2 SVGAGI. CDR3 nucleotides: TGTGCCAGCAGGGCAGGGTTGAGCTCCTACGAGCAGTACTTC. This sequence encodes CASRAGLSSYEQYF.

The chain uses TRBV6-6 and TRBJ2-7; 10 positions match TRBD2. V lost 4 bases to trimming and J lost 0 bases; unmatched junction nucleotides: 0. The germline gives CDR1 MNHNY, CDR2 SVGAGI (reference sequence). This CDR3 has 14 amino acids. CDR3: CASSSSGGSYEQYF. The CDR3 DNA sequence: TGTGCCAGCAGTTCTAGCGGGGGCTCCTACGAGCAGTACTTC.

The gene calls are TRBV5-4 and TRBJ2-3; D perhaps matches TRBD1 (7 bases). The germline CDR1 and CDR2 sequences are SGHNT and YYREEE (reference sequence). The germline V and J ends were trimmed by 4 bases and 3 bases, with 15 bases remaining between them. This CDR3 contains 15 residues. The CDR3 coding sequence is TGTGCCAGCAGCCTGACAGGGACTTTGACAGATACGCAGTATTTT. This sequence encodes CASSLTGTLTDTQYF.

J is TRBJ2-4 and V is TRBV4-3; 10 bases map to TRBD1. V shed 0 bases, J shed 5 bases, and the junction held 7 bases outside the gene matches. The CDR3 consists of 17 residues. CDR1 LGHNA and CDR2 YSLEER come from the germline V gene. DNA for the CDR3: TGCGCCAGCAGCCAAGACACGACAGGGGGCGTCCAAAACATTCAGTACTTC. Encoded protein: CASSQDTTGGVQNIQYF.

The gene calls are TRBV7-9 and TRBJ1-1; possible D gene TRBD1, 5 bases. This CDR3 has 13 residues. Germline V lookup: CDR1 SEHNR, CDR2 FQNEAQ (reference sequence). The V end was cut by 3 bases, the J end by 8 bases, with 13 bases between. CDR3 nucleotides: TGTGCCAGCAGCTTCCAGGGCGGCTTGGAAGCTTTCTTT. This gives the protein CASSFQGGLEAFF.

J is TRBJ1-3 and V is TRBV6-6; a possible D gene is TRBD1 (5 bases). The CDR3 has 15 amino acids. V lost 3 bases and J lost 2, with 11 bases in between. The V gene's germline CDR1 is MNHNY and CDR2 SVGAGI (reference sequence). The DNA for the CDR3 is TGTGCCAGCAGTTATCCGAACAGGCCTGGAAACACCATATATTTT. Protein: CASSYPNRPGNTIYF.

The chain is built from TRBV7-9 and TRBJ2-7, with D possibly matching TRBD1 (6 bases). The CDR3 runs 14 residues. Per germline, CDR1 SEHNR and CDR2 FQNEAQ (reference sequence). The ends were cut back, 2 bases at V and 3 bases at J, with 11 bases in the middle. CDR3 nucleotides: TGTGCCAGCAGCTTAATCGGGACAAACTACGAGCAGTACTTC. Protein sequence: CASSLIGTNYEQYF. The full variable domain, with the rest looked up from reference TRBV7-9 and TRBJ2-7, is DTGVSQNPRHKITKRGQNVTFRCDPISEHNRLYWYRQTLGQGPEFLTYFQNEAQLEKSRLLSDRFSAERPKGSFSTLEIQRTEQGDSAMYLCASSLIGTNYEQYFGPGTRLTVT.

V and J are TRBV28 and TRBJ2-7; a weak D match, TRBD2 (5 bases). Germline CDR1 and CDR2: MDHEN and SYDVKM. V shed 6 bases and J shed 4 bases, with 13 bases lying between them. This CDR3 spans 13 amino acids. CDR3 sequence reads: CASRPTGMYEQYF. The CDR3 DNA sequence: TGTGCCAGCAGACCAACCGGGATGTACGAGCAGTACTTC.

The V call is TRBV10-2, the J call TRBJ1-3; D ambiguous. This CDR3 is built from 15 residues. The V gene's germline CDR1 is WSHSY and CDR2 SAAADI. The V end was cut by 4 bases, the J end by 4 bases, with 14 bases between. The CDR3: CASSVGGSPGNTIYF. In nucleotides, the CDR3 is TGCGCCAGCAGTGTGGGAGGCTCTCCGGGAAACACCATATATTTT.